The source of this T cell receptor beta chain is a study of CD8+ T cells in alopecia areata. Study-level background: Treated patients were given 5 to 10 mg oral tofacitinib twice daily. Findings and caveats of the study: Unlike in mice, where it was clearer, TCR sharing across patients was less clear, possibly HLA-related.

In germline, CDR1 is SGHDN, CDR2 FVKESK. The CDR3 is made up of 12 amino acids. Comment on this clone: As yet, its antigen is unknown. The junction departs from the called germline gene at one end, perhaps through a read error.

Peripheral blood, together with lesional scalp punch biopsies, was collected from alopecia areata patients. Extracted RNA was reverse transcribed, and the resulting cDNA served as sequencing template. Assay: immunoSEQ multiplex PCR; the TCRdb copy retains only in-frame clones and omits some. The sample lists around 160,000 clones, over 70% occurring once. This receptor was obtained from a human donor with alopecia areata. The chain uses TRBV14 and TRBJ2-1; no definite D call. The material was CD8+ T cells sorted from blood, obtained at week 0. CDR3 amino acids: CASSQGGNGQFF. The CDR3 nucleotides read TGTGCCAGCAGCCAAGGCGGCAATGGGCAGTTCTTC.